This is a list of T cell receptor beta chains from one sample in a study of T cell responses to AZD1222 COVID-19 vaccine. Sequencing was performed with immunoSEQ multiplex PCR; in TCRdb, only in-frame clones are kept and a portion is missing. The table has 110,000 to 150,000 clones, more than 85% seen once; the top ten hold approximately 2.6%. This specimen was peripheral blood, taken on day 0 of AZD1222 vaccination. These receptors were collected from an adult in good health. The CDR3 runs from the conserved cysteine through the conserved F or W. A D gene is named only where the DNA matches it firmly. Clone size, where shown, is once, few, many, or a class for clones that have expanded.

abundance: once; v_gene: TRBV20-1; d_gene: NA; j_gene: TRBJ1-2; CDR3aa: CSARDSYGYTF; CDR3nt: TGCAGTGCTAGGGACAGCTATGGCTACACCTTC
abundance: NA; v_gene: TRBV9; d_gene: TRBD2; j_gene: TRBJ2-1; CDR3aa: CASSVVPAGGHNEQFF; CDR3nt: TGTGCCAGCAGCGTAGTCCCAGCGGGAGGCCACAATGAGCAGTTCTTC
abundance: few; v_gene: TRBV27; d_gene: NA; j_gene: TRBJ1-1; CDR3aa: CASSLSPGTSNTEAFF; CDR3nt: TGTGCCAGCAGTTTATCGCCAGGGACATCGAACACTGAAGCTTTCTTT
abundance: NA; v_gene: TRBV6-2/TRBV6-3; d_gene: NA; j_gene: TRBJ1-2; CDR3aa: CASSYRTHSNYGYTF; CDR3nt: TGTGCCAGCAGTTATAGGACGCATTCTAACTATGGCTACACCTTC
abundance: NA; v_gene: TRBV28; d_gene: NA; j_gene: TRBJ1-2; CDR3aa: CASSALDRNNYGYTF; CDR3nt: TGTGCCAGCAGTGCCCTGGATAGAAATAACTATGGCTACACCTTC
abundance: NA; v_gene: TRBV5-4; d_gene: NA; j_gene: TRBJ1-4; CDR3aa: CASSFRGEKLFF; CDR3nt: TGTGCCAGCAGTTTCCGCGGTGAAAAACTGTTTTTT
abundance: NA; v_gene: TRBV6-2/TRBV6-3; d_gene: TRBD1; j_gene: TRBJ1-5; CDR3aa: CASSIRDSTQPQHF; CDR3nt: TGTGCCAGCAGTATCCGGGACAGTACTCAGCCCCAGCATTTT
abundance: NA; v_gene: TRBV7-2; d_gene: TRBD1; j_gene: TRBJ1-6; CDR3aa: CASSTAGGGNSPLHF; CDR3nt: TGTGCCAGCAGCACGGCAGGGGGCGGGAATTCACCCCTCCACTTT
abundance: once; v_gene: TRBV20-1; d_gene: TRBD2; j_gene: TRBJ2-7; CDR3aa: CSASAGGSSYEQYF; CDR3nt: TGCAGTGCTAGTGCGGGGGGCAGCTCCTACGAGCAGTACTTC
abundance: NA; v_gene: TRBV3-1/TRBV3-2; d_gene: NA; j_gene: TRBJ2-6; CDR3aa: CASSQDSSGANVLTF; CDR3nt: TGTGCCAGCAGCCAGGACAGCTCTGGGGCCAACGTCCTGACTTTC
abundance: NA; v_gene: TRBV28; d_gene: TRBD1; j_gene: TRBJ2-7; CDR3aa: CASSPGQGSEQYF; CDR3nt: TGTGCCAGCAGCCCTGGACAGGGGAGCGAGCAGTACTTC
abundance: NA; v_gene: TRBV14; d_gene: NA; j_gene: TRBJ1-4; CDR3aa: CASSRALDRTATNEKLFF; CDR3nt: TGTGCCAGCAGCCGCGCCCTAGACAGGACTGCAACTAATGAAAAACTGTTTTTT
abundance: NA; v_gene: TRBV29-1; d_gene: NA; j_gene: TRBJ1-2; CDR3aa: CSVDGGDYGYTF; CDR3nt: TGCAGCGTTGACGGCGGGGACTATGGCTACACCTTC
abundance: NA; v_gene: TRBV6-2/TRBV6-3; d_gene: NA; j_gene: TRBJ1-5; CDR3aa: CASSNRQVLNQPQHF; CDR3nt: TGTGCCAGCAGTAACAGACAGGTACTCAATCAGCCCCAGCATTTT
abundance: NA; v_gene: TRBV27; d_gene: NA; j_gene: TRBJ2-5; CDR3aa: CASTTQWGTQYF; CDR3nt: TGTGCCAGCACCACCCAGTGGGGGACCCAGTACTTC
abundance: NA; v_gene: TRBV13; d_gene: NA; j_gene: TRBJ1-1; CDR3aa: CASSLRGTVEAFF; CDR3nt: TGTGCCAGCAGCTTAAGAGGTACAGTTGAAGCTTTCTTT
abundance: NA; v_gene: TRBV5-1; d_gene: NA; j_gene: TRBJ2-2; CDR3aa: CASSLDPGGGELFF; CDR3nt: TGCGCCAGCAGCTTGGATCCCGGGGGCGGGGAGCTGTTTTTT
abundance: NA; v_gene: TRBV5-5; d_gene: NA; j_gene: TRBJ1-1; CDR3aa: CASSLKNTEAFF; CDR3nt: TGTGCCAGCAGCTTGAAGAACACTGAAGCTTTCTTT
abundance: NA; v_gene: TRBV6-2/TRBV6-3; d_gene: NA; j_gene: TRBJ2-2; CDR3aa: CASSYSPPRRGGELFF; CDR3nt: TGTGCCAGCAGTTACTCCCCCCCCCGAAGGGGCGGGGAGCTGTTTTTT
abundance: NA; v_gene: TRBV6-2/TRBV6-3; d_gene: NA; j_gene: TRBJ2-2; CDR3aa: CASSPTDSGELFF; CDR3nt: TGTGCCAGCAGCCCCACAGACTCCGGGGAGCTGTTTTTT
abundance: once; v_gene: TRBV30; d_gene: TRBD2; j_gene: TRBJ2-7; CDR3aa: CASRSGSSGGSYEQYF; CDR3nt: TGTGCCTCACGATCGGGATCTAGCGGGGGATCCTACGAGCAGTACTTC
abundance: NA; v_gene: TRBV25-1; d_gene: NA; j_gene: TRBJ1-1; CDR3aa: CASSGPLRTVNTEAFF; CDR3nt: TGTGCCAGCAGTGGACCCCTTAGGACGGTGAACACTGAAGCTTTCTTT
abundance: NA; v_gene: TRBV12-3/TRBV12-4; d_gene: TRBD1; j_gene: TRBJ1-1; CDR3aa: CASSTDRATEAFF; CDR3nt: TGTGCCAGCAGCACCGACAGGGCTACTGAAGCTTTCTTT
abundance: NA; v_gene: TRBV13; d_gene: TRBD2; j_gene: TRBJ2-7; CDR3aa: CASSPPGLAGLDEQYF; CDR3nt: TGTGCCAGCAGCCCGCCGGGACTAGCGGGACTGGACGAGCAGTACTTC
abundance: NA; v_gene: TRBV11-2; d_gene: NA; j_gene: TRBJ1-1; CDR3aa: CASSFVAVGSEAFF; CDR3nt: TGTGCCAGCAGCTTCGTAGCCGTTGGTTCTGAAGCTTTCTTT
abundance: NA; v_gene: TRBV6-5; d_gene: NA; j_gene: TRBJ1-2; CDR3aa: CASSYAGRYGYTF; CDR3nt: TGTGCCAGCAGTTACGCCGGGCGGTATGGCTACACCTTC